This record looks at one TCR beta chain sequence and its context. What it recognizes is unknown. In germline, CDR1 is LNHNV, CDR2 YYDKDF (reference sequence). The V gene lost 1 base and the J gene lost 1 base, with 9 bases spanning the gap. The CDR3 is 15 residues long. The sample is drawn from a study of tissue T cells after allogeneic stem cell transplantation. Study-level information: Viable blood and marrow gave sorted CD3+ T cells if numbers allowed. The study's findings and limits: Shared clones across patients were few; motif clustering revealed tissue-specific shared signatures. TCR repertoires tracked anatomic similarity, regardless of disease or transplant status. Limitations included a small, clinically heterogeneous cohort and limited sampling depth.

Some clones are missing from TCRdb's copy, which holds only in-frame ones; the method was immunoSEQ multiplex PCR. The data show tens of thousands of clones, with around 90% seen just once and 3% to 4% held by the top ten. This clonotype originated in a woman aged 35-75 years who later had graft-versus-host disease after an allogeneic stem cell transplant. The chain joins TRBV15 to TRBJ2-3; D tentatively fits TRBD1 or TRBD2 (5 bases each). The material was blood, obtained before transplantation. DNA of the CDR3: TGTGCCACCAGCAGAGGGGACCGACGCACAGATACGCAGTATTTT. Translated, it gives CATSRGDRRTDTQYF.